The 22 T cell receptor beta chains given below trace back to one sample, sequenced in a study of blood T cell repertoires in COVID-19. Clones were read by immunoSEQ multiplex PCR, and TCRdb kept only the in-frame ones, dropping some. Of 250,000 or so clones in the sample, around 88% were seen once. What was sequenced was PBMCs or T cells enriched from blood (not recorded which). These receptors all come from a woman in her fifties or sixties who had recovered from COVID-19.

V is TRBV5-1 and J is TRBJ2-7, with D tentatively TRBD1 (5 bases). CDR1 and CDR2 from the germline V gene are SGHRS and YFSETQ. The CDR3 length is 14 residues. Trimming removed 0 bases at V and 2 bases at J, with 9 bases between. CDR3 amino acids: CASSLEGQTYEQYF. CDR3 nucleotide sequence: TGCGCCAGCAGCTTGGAGGGGCAGACCTACGAGCAGTACTTC.

V gene TRBV9 combines with J gene TRBJ2-7, with D maybe TRBD1 (6 bases). Germline values: CDR1 SGDLS, CDR2 YYNGEE. The V end was cut by 3 bases, the J end by 2 bases, with 12 bases between. There are 14 residues in the CDR3. The CDR3 sequence: CASSEGGAPYEQYF. The CDR3 nucleotides read TGTGCCAGCAGCGAAGGGGGAGCCCCCTACGAGCAGTACTTC.

The V call is TRBV12-5, the J call TRBJ1-1, with 7 bases identical to TRBD1. The junction had 5 bases not matched to a gene; V was cut back by 6 bases and J by 4 bases. Germline V gene sequence: CDR1 LGHNT, CDR2 FRNRAP. CDR3 length equals 13 residues. The CDR3 reads CASGPDRATEAFF. CDR3 DNA sequence: TGTGCTAGTGGCCCTGACAGGGCCACTGAAGCTTTCTTT.

V and J are TRBV30 and TRBJ1-5; maybe TRBD1 (5 bases). Deletions cut 2 bases from V and 2 bases from J, with 10 bases between. The V gene's germline CDR1 is GTSNPN and CDR2 SVGIG (reference sequence). The length of the CDR3 is 14 residues. The DNA of the CDR3 is TGTGCCTGGAGTCCCGGACAAGGCAATCAGCCCCAGCATTTT. Its protein product is CAWSPGQGNQPQHF.

This sequence joins TRBV4-2 and TRBJ2-5; TRBD2 aligns across 10 bases. The CDR3 sequence is 17 residues long. CDR1 is LGHNA and CDR2 is YNFKEQ in the germline V gene. Trimming removed 4 bases from V and 1 base from J; junction bases left unmatched: 9. This CDR3 reads CASSRTTAGGGQETQYF. In DNA form, the CDR3 reads TGTGCCAGCAGCCGAACGACAGCGGGAGGGGGCCAAGAGACCCAGTACTTC.

CDR3 coding DNA: TGTGCCAGCAGCTTTCCTAGGACTAGCGGGGGGGGCTACAATGAGCAGTTCTTC. Protein sequence: CASSFPRTSGGGYNEQFF. The rearrangement joins TRBV11-2 to TRBJ2-1; TRBD2 aligns across 15 bases. CDR3 length equals 18 residues. Per germline, CDR1 SGHAT and CDR2 FQNNGV. Trimming took 3 bases from V and 3 from J; bases not matched to a gene: 6.

The chain joins TRBV7-9 to TRBJ1-1, with D perhaps matching TRBD1 (5 bases). The germline gives CDR1 SEHNR, CDR2 FQNEAQ (reference sequence). V dropped 5 bases and J dropped 1 base, with 17 bases sitting between them. This CDR3 is 16 amino acids long. The CDR3 here is CASSPWGGAKNTEAFF. CDR3 DNA: TGTGCCAGCAGCCCGTGGGGCGGGGCTAAGAACACTGAAGCTTTCTTT.

This chain uses TRBV7-8 with TRBJ2-1; 7 positions match TRBD2. Per the germline V gene, CDR1 is SGHVS and CDR2 is FQNEAQ. This CDR3 contains 13 residues. The CDR3 sequence: CSVGGREYNEQFF. In DNA, the CDR3 is TGTTCGGTGGGCGGGAGAGAGTACAATGAGCAGTTCTTC.

The chain carries TRBV5-6 and TRBJ2-7; 7 nucleotides agree with TRBD1. The CDR3 has 16 amino acids. The trim removed 4 bases at V and 0 bases at J, leaving 10 bases unmatched. The germline V gene encodes CDR1 SGHDT and CDR2 YYEEEE. The CDR3, as DNA: TGTGCCAGCAGCCTCTTTGGGACAGAAAGCTCCTACGAGCAGTACTTC. Its translation is CASSLFGTESSYEQYF.

As DNA, the CDR3 is TGTGCCAGCAGCCGGACAGGGAGCGGAAACACCATATATTTT. Protein sequence: CASSRTGSGNTIYF. The chain has TRBV14 and TRBJ1-3, with TRBD1 matching 8 bases. After removal of 4 bases from V and 4 bases from J, the junction contained 3 bases not matched to a gene. The germline CDR1 and CDR2 sequences are SGHDN and FVKESK. The CDR3 runs 14 residues.

The V call is TRBV4-1, the J call TRBJ1-2; TRBD1 might be the D (6 bases). V was clipped by 0 bases and J by 5 bases, with 10 bases between them. Germline assignment: CDR1 MGHRA and CDR2 YSYEKL. This CDR3 spans 14 amino acids. CDR3 nucleotides: TGCGCCAGCAGCCAAGATGAGGGGGTATATGGCTACACCTTC. Translated, it gives CASSQDEGVYGYTF.

This sequence joins TRBV9 and TRBJ1-5; 10 bases match TRBD1. Per the germline V gene, CDR1 is SGDLS and CDR2 is YYNGEE. CDR3 length: 16 amino acids. J gave up 1 base and V 4 bases, and 5 bases lay outside the gene matches. The CDR3: CASSPGTGVSNQPQHF. The CDR3 DNA reads TGTGCCAGCAGCCCAGGGACAGGGGTGAGCAATCAGCCCCAGCATTTT.

This clone has only a few counts. The V gene is TRBV20-1, the J gene TRBJ1-6; D is perhaps TRBD1 (5 bases). The V gene's germline CDR1 is DFQATT and CDR2 SNEGSKA (reference sequence). This CDR3 region has 16 residues. V was shortened by 3 bases and J by 9 bases, with 21 bases between the two germline ends. CDR3 bases: TGCAGTGCTAGTGTCCCGATGGCAGGGTCAGGTTCACCCCTCCACTTT. Translating it yields CSASVPMAGSGSPLHF.

The rearrangement joins TRBV4-3 to TRBJ1-2; TRBD1 matches 7 bases. The CDR3 has 14 residues. Losses at the gene ends were 0 bases for V and 4 bases for J; bases not matched to a gene: 2. Germline V lookup: CDR1 LGHNA, CDR2 YSLEER. CDR3 bases: TGCGCCAGCAGCCAAGAGACAGGGCTCTATGGCTACACCTTC. Its translation: CASSQETGLYGYTF.

The chain recombines TRBV6-5 with TRBJ1-2, with 7 bases fitting TRBD1. V lost 2 bases, J lost 6 bases, and 9 bases stayed unmatched. This CDR3 contains 15 residues. The V gene's germline CDR1 is MNHEY and CDR2 SVGAGI. This CDR3 is CASSYEAGGPNGYTF. The CDR3 nucleotides are TGTGCCAGCAGTTACGAAGCAGGGGGACCCAATGGCTACACCTTC.

The chain joins TRBV4-3 to TRBJ1-6; unclear D gene. This CDR3 is built from 13 residues. V dropped 0 bases and J dropped 8 bases, with 5 bases sitting between them. Germline V gives CDR1 LGHNA, CDR2 YSLEER. DNA of the CDR3: TGCGCCAGCAGCCAAGATCAGTATTCACCCCTCCACTTT. Translating gives CASSQDQYSPLHF.

On this clone itself: Different DNA sequences within this sample yield the same CDR3. V usage is TRBV7-3 and J usage is TRBJ2-3, with 9 bases aligning to TRBD2. Per germline, CDR1 SGHTA and CDR2 FQGTGA. Trimming took 2 bases from V and 3 from J; bases not matched to a gene: 0. The CDR3 has 14 residues. CDR3 nucleotide sequence: TGTGCCAGCAGCTTAGCGGGAGGGACAGATACGCAGTATTTT. It specifies CASSLAGGTDTQYF.

The J gene is TRBJ2-3, the V gene TRBV5-1, with 11 bases identical to TRBD2. V lost 0 bases to trimming and J lost 1 base; unmatched junction nucleotides: 7. Germline V gene data show CDR1 as SGHRS and CDR2 as YFSETQ. CDR3 length: 18 residues. The chain's CDR3 is CASSLVASGGPRTDTQYF. CDR3 DNA: TGCGCCAGCAGCTTGGTGGCTAGCGGGGGGCCCCGCACAGATACGCAGTATTTT. The variable domain in full, with the rest retrieved from reference TRBV5-1 and TRBJ2-3, is KAGVTQTPRYLIKTRGQQVTLSCSPISGHRSVSWYQQTPGQGLQFLFEYFSETQRNKGNFPGRFSGRQFSNSRSEMNVSTLELGDSALYLCASSLVASGGPRTDTQYFGPGTRLTVL.

The chain links TRBV28 to TRBJ1-3, with no clear D. In germline, CDR1 is MDHEN, CDR2 SYDVKM. V lost 3 bases and J 0 bases, leaving 21 bases between the germline ends. The CDR3 has 19 residues. The CDR3 coding sequence is TGTGCCAGCAGTTTTAAATTTGGGAGTAGGAGAAACTCTGGAAACACCATATATTTT. It translates to CASSFKFGSRRNSGNTIYF.

The rearrangement links TRBV5-6 to TRBJ2-1; no clear D gene. V lost 4 bases and J lost 10, with 18 bases in between. CDR3 length equals 14 residues. The V gene's germline CDR1 is SGHDT and CDR2 YYEEEE. CDR3 amino acids: CASSMRFFSVEQFF. The CDR3 region has the DNA TGTGCCAGCAGCATGAGGTTCTTCTCCGTGGAGCAGTTCTTC.

V is TRBV5-4 and J is TRBJ1-1; D call uncertain. V lost 2 bases to trimming and J lost 9 bases, with 17 bases between them. Germline V gene sequence: CDR1 SGHNT, CDR2 YYREEE (reference sequence). This CDR3 has 14 amino acids. This CDR3 reads CASSLGWRGTKAFF. CDR3 nucleotide sequence: TGTGCCAGCAGCTTAGGTTGGCGAGGAACTAAAGCTTTCTTT.

The CDR3 bases are TGTGCCAGCAGTTGGACTAGCGGGGGAGGGCATACGCAGTATTTT. Translation: CASSWTSGGGHTQYF. The chain is built from TRBV28 and TRBJ2-3, with 13 bases that match TRBD2. V was clipped by 4 bases and J by 7 bases; unmatched bases: 5. The CDR3 covers 15 residues. Germline loops: CDR1 MDHEN, CDR2 SYDVKM.